One and the same sample provided the 32 T cell receptor beta chains below, sequenced in a study of shared clonotypes between healthy human individuals. Profiled with immunoSEQ multiplex PCR; TCRdb holds only in-frame clones, not every one. The sample lists about 2.1 million clones, 93% occurring once. CD8 cells classed as naive were CD45RO-negative and positively selected for CCR7, excluding terminally differentiated effector memory CD45RA+ cells. Sequenced material: naive CD8+ T cells from PBMCs. These receptors were taken from a young man in good health. Some clones in this sample may be carry-over from other donors' samples.

The J gene is TRBJ2-5, the V gene TRBV11-2; D is possibly TRBD1 or TRBD2 (7 bases each). The V and J ends lost 6 bases and 5 bases respectively, with 13 bases between them. The CDR3 loop spans 13 amino acids. CDR1 SGHAT and CDR2 FQNNGV come from the germline V gene. The CDR3 region has the DNA TGTGCCAGCAGAATCAGGGGGGGGGAGACCCAGTACTTC. Residues: CASRIRGGETQYF.

DNA of the CDR3: TGTGCCAGCAGCCCCGACCGACTAGCGGGGGCCAATGAGCAGTTCTTC. Protein sequence: CASSPDRLAGANEQFF. V and J are TRBV7-2 and TRBJ2-1; 12 positions agree with TRBD2. V was clipped by 5 bases and J by 6 bases; unmatched bases: 8. Germline V gives CDR1 SGHTA, CDR2 FQGNSA. CDR3 length: 16 amino acids. Filled out from reference TRBV7-2 and TRBJ2-1, the complete variable domain reads GAGVSQSPSNKVTEKGKDVELRCDPISGHTALYWYRQSLGQGLEFLIYFQGNSAPDKSGLPSDRFSAERTGGSVSTLTIQRTQQEDSAVYLCASSPDRLAGANEQFFGPGTRLTVL.

V usage is TRBV29-1 and J usage is TRBJ2-7; D remains unclear. Germline lookup yields CDR1 SQVTM and CDR2 ANQGSEA. The CDR3 sequence is 10 residues long. Trimming shortened V by 1 base and J by 3 bases, and 1 base separated the two germline ends. CDR3 DNA sequence: TGCAGCGTTGAAGGCTACGAGCAGTACTTC. Amino acids: CSVEGYEQYF.

The chain carries TRBV4-3 and TRBJ2-7; 9 positions match TRBD2. The CDR3 totals 16 residues. V gave up 0 bases and J gave up 4 bases; unmatched junction bases: 7. CDR1 is LGHNA and CDR2 is YSLEER in the germline V gene. The CDR3 nucleotides are TGCGCCAGCAGCCAAGAGGCTAGCGGGGAGGGGTACGAGCAGTACTTC. This translates into CASSQEASGEGYEQYF.

The V and J genes are TRBV7-9 and TRBJ2-7; 14 nucleotides align to TRBD2. Germline assignment: CDR1 SEHNR and CDR2 FQNEAQ (reference sequence). The CDR3 covers 17 residues. With V trimmed by 5 bases and J by 1 base, 7 bases remained unmatched. The CDR3 nucleotides are TGTGCCAGCAGCCAAGGGACTAGCGGGAGCGGGTCCTACGAGCAGTACTTC. Its protein is CASSQGTSGSGSYEQYF.

Concerning this clone itself: Distinct nucleotide sequences in the sample also encode this CDR3. J is TRBJ2-7 and V is TRBV5-8; no firm D call. The CDR3 is 14 amino acids. Germline values: CDR1 SGHTS, CDR2 YDEGEE. Trimming took 1 base from V and 0 from J, leaving 8 bases between them. CDR3 protein: CASSLLRGSYEQYF. In DNA form, the CDR3 reads TGTGCCAGCAGCTTGTTACGCGGCTCCTACGAGCAGTACTTC. The variable domain in full, with the rest retrieved from reference TRBV5-8 and TRBJ2-7, is EAGVTQSPTHLIKTRGQQATLRCSPISGHTSVYWYQQALGLGLQFLLWYDEGEERNRGNFPPRFSGRQFPNYSSELNVNALELEDSALYLCASSLLRGSYEQYFGPGTRLTVT.

Points on this clone: The same CDR3 can be traced to other DNA sequences in this sample. J is TRBJ2-7 and V is TRBV5-6, with 8 bases that match TRBD1. The CDR3 loop spans 13 amino acids. The germline V gene encodes CDR1 SGHDT and CDR2 YYEEEE. Germline trimming cut 0 bases from V and 4 bases from J; bases unmatched to any gene: 0. The CDR3 DNA is TGTGCCAGCAGCTTGGACAGGGGGTACGAGCAGTACTTC. Its translation is CASSLDRGYEQYF.

The J gene is TRBJ2-5, the V gene TRBV19, with 8 bases aligning to TRBD2. This CDR3 has 15 amino acids. Unmatched junction bases numbered 9, after V lost 5 bases and J lost 4 bases. CDR1 and CDR2 from the germline V gene are LNHDA and SQIVND (reference sequence). Here the CDR3 reads CASSVTSASPETQYF. The CDR3 nucleotides read TGTGCCAGTAGTGTGACTAGCGCAAGCCCAGAGACCCAGTACTTC. The entire variable domain, with the rest obtained from reference TRBV19 and TRBJ2-5, is as follows: DGGITQSPKYLFRKEGQNVTLSCEQNLNHDAMYWYRQDPGQGLRLIYYSQIVNDFQKGDIAEGYSVSREKKESFPLTVTSAQKNPTAFYLCASSVTSASPETQYFGPGTRLLVL.

The chain recombines TRBV7-3 with TRBJ1-1; D possibly corresponds to TRBD1 (5 bases). The CDR3 loop spans 13 amino acids. Trimming cost V 3 bases and J 5 bases, with 10 bases left between them. CDR1 and CDR2 (germline): SGHTA, FQGTGA. In DNA form, the CDR3 reads TGTGCCAGCAGCTTTCAGGGTGATACTGAAGCTTTCTTT. Translated, it gives CASSFQGDTEAFF.

In regard to this clone: The sample holds other DNA sequences that translate to the same CDR3. The chain couples TRBV5-6 to TRBJ2-7; possible D gene TRBD1, 6 bases. V was clipped by 3 bases and J by 1 base, with 8 bases between them. This CDR3 contains 13 residues. Germline V gene data show CDR1 as SGHDT and CDR2 as YYEEEE. CDR3 nucleotides: TGTGCCAGCAGCTCGGGACAATCCTACGAGCAGTACTTC. It translates to CASSSGQSYEQYF.

The chain combines TRBV2 with TRBJ1-3; a weak D match, TRBD1 (6 bases). There are 17 residues in the CDR3. The germline V and J ends were trimmed by 6 bases and 0 bases, with 18 bases remaining between them. Germline CDR1 SNHLY, CDR2 FYNNEI. The CDR3, as DNA: TGTGCCAGCAGCTCGGAACAGGGAACACTCTCTGGAAACACCATATATTTT. It translates to CASSSEQGTLSGNTIYF.

The V call is TRBV29-1, the J call TRBJ2-7; 7 bases line up with TRBD1. The CDR3 is 15 residues long. Germline lookup yields CDR1 SQVTM and CDR2 ANQGSEA. Trimming took 4 bases from V and 2 from J; bases not matched to a gene: 11. The CDR3 sequence: CSVVGDSRFPYEQYF. The DNA of the CDR3 is TGCAGCGTTGTAGGGGACAGCCGGTTCCCCTACGAGCAGTACTTC.

V and J are TRBV4-1 and TRBJ1-2, with 8 bases matching TRBD1. V shed 0 bases and J 6 bases; nucleotides not matched to a gene: 6. Per the germline V gene, CDR1 is MGHRA and CDR2 is YSYEKL. The CDR3 sequence is 15 residues long. This CDR3 reads CASSQDRRTGHGYTF. The DNA for the CDR3 is TGCGCCAGCAGCCAAGATCGTAGGACAGGGCATGGCTACACCTTC.

This chain links TRBV11-2 with TRBJ2-6; D not resolved. The germline gives CDR1 SGHAT, CDR2 FQNNGV. The CDR3 extends over 15 amino acids. Trimming removed 0 bases at V and 0 bases at J, with 3 bases between. The CDR3 loop reads CASSLDFSGANVLTF. In DNA, the CDR3 is TGTGCCAGCAGCTTAGACTTCTCTGGGGCCAACGTCCTGACTTTC.

The chain has TRBV4-1 and TRBJ2-7; D not certain. The V gene lost 0 bases and the J gene lost 6 bases, with 18 bases spanning the gap. Germline loops: CDR1 MGHRA, CDR2 YSYEKL. The CDR3 runs to 16 residues. The CDR3 DNA sequence: TGCGCCAGCAGCCAAGATCCGTACGGTGGGTTGGGCGAGCAGTACTTC. It translates to CASSQDPYGGLGEQYF.

V is TRBV4-3 and J is TRBJ2-5, with 9 positions matching TRBD1. The CDR3 totals 15 residues. Unmatched junction bases numbered 6, after V lost 3 bases and J lost 4 bases. The germline CDR1 and CDR2 sequences are LGHNA and YSLEER. CDR3: CASSHGQGWRETQYF. The CDR3 region has the DNA TGCGCCAGCAGCCATGGACAGGGGTGGCGAGAGACCCAGTACTTC.

Turning to this clone: Other DNA variants within this sample encode the same CDR3. The DNA of the CDR3 is TGTGCCAGTAGTGCCGGACAGGGGAGCTCCTACGAGCAGTACTTC. Translating it yields CASSAGQGSSYEQYF. This sequence joins TRBV19 and TRBJ2-7, with 9 nucleotides matching TRBD1. The CDR3 is made up of 15 amino acids. The J segment lost 0 bases and the V segment lost 5 bases, leaving 5 bases of the junction unmatched. The germline CDR1 and CDR2 sequences are LNHDA and SQIVND (reference sequence).

Here the CDR3 DNA reads TGTGCCAGCAGCGTAGAGGGGTCAGGCACCATATATTTT. It translates to CASSVEGSGTIYF. The chain has TRBV9 and TRBJ1-3, with TRBD1 as a possible D gene (5 bases). CDR1 is SGDLS and CDR2 is YYNGEE in the germline V gene. The CDR3 is 13 amino acids. Between the trimmed V and J ends, which lost 0 bases and 9 bases, there was a span of 10 bases. The variable domain in full, with the rest retrieved from reference TRBV9 and TRBJ1-3, is DSGVTQTPKHLITATGQRVTLRCSPRSGDLSVYWYQQSLDQGLQFLIQYYNGEERAKGNILERFSAQQFPDLHSELNLSSLELGDSALYFCASSVEGSGTIYFGEGSWLTVV.

The V and J genes are TRBV11-3 and TRBJ2-2; 9 nucleotides line up with TRBD2. This CDR3 comprises 15 residues. V gave up 5 bases and J gave up 6 bases; unmatched junction bases: 7. The germline V gene has CDR1 SGHNT and CDR2 YENEEA. The CDR3 nucleotides are TGTGCCAGCAGCGGGCCGGGACTAGCCGCCGGGGAGCTGTTTTTT. This codes for CASSGPGLAAGELFF.

The chain employs TRBV4-2 and TRBJ2-1, with a tentative D call TRBD1 (6 bases). The length of the CDR3 is 16 residues. Trimming shortened V by 7 bases and J by 4 bases, and 20 bases separated the two germline ends. From germline, CDR1 is LGHNA and CDR2 YNFKEQ. In nucleotides, the CDR3 is TGTGCCAGCACCCCCCTCGAGGGGGAGAGATACAATGAGCAGTTCTTC. It specifies CASTPLEGERYNEQFF.

Remarks on this clone: The sample contains more than one DNA sequence encoding this CDR3. V and J are TRBV19 and TRBJ1-1; D gene unclear. The length of the CDR3 is 13 residues. Germline V gives CDR1 LNHDA, CDR2 SQIVND (reference sequence). V was shortened by 5 bases and J by 5 bases, with 12 bases between the two germline ends. Written as DNA, the CDR3 is TGTGCCAGTAGTCCTGGTCCGGGAACTGAAGCTTTCTTT. Translating gives CASSPGPGTEAFF.

The rearrangement uses TRBV29-1 and TRBJ2-5; TRBD1 matches 9 bases. Germline CDR1 and CDR2: SQVTM and ANQGSEA. The ends lost 8 bases at V and 5 bases at J; junction bases unmatched: 12. The CDR3 has 14 residues. This chain's CDR3 is CSMRGGQGSETQYF. Here the CDR3 DNA reads TGCAGCATGAGGGGCGGACAGGGGAGCGAGACCCAGTACTTC. Full variable domain (remainder filled in from reference TRBV29-1 and TRBJ2-5): SAVISQKPSRDICQRGTSLTIQCQVDSQVTMMFWYRQQPGQSLTLIATANQGSEATYESGFVIDKFPISRPNLTFSTLTVSNMSPEDSSIYLCSMRGGQGSETQYFGPGTRLLVL.

The chain combines TRBV9 with TRBJ2-2; perhaps TRBD2 as D (6 bases). V lost 3 bases and J lost 4, with 16 bases in between. Germline CDR1 SGDLS, CDR2 YYNGEE. This CDR3 spans 16 amino acids. The CDR3 loop is CASSARTTFGTGELFF. In DNA form, the CDR3 reads TGTGCCAGCAGCGCCCGGACTACTTTCGGCACCGGGGAGCTGTTTTTT.

The chain joins TRBV27 to TRBJ2-3; possibly TRBD1 for D (5 bases). CDR3 length: 14 amino acids. Germline V gene data show CDR1 as MNHEY and CDR2 as SMNVEV (reference sequence). V gave up 4 bases and J gave up 1 base, with 9 bases separating them. The CDR3 DNA follows: TGTGCCAGCAGTTCCGACAGACGCACAGATACGCAGTATTTT. Residues: CASSSDRRTDTQYF.

V is TRBV29-1 and J is TRBJ2-1, with 13 bases identical to TRBD2. This CDR3 has 18 amino acids. CDR1 and CDR2 (germline): SQVTM, ANQGSEA. The J segment lost 3 bases and the V segment lost 6 bases, leaving 14 bases of the junction unmatched. CDR3 in DNA: TGCAGCGTCCGCGGACTAGCGGGAGCGGCCTACGACTACAATGAGCAGTTCTTC. Amino acid sequence: CSVRGLAGAAYDYNEQFF.

This chain joins TRBV11-2 and TRBJ2-7; 13 bases fit TRBD2. The CDR3 contains 16 residues. From germline, CDR1 is SGHAT and CDR2 FQNNGV. V shed 5 bases and J 2 bases; nucleotides not matched to a gene: 6. CDR3 bases: TGTGCCAGCAGCACGCGGACTAGCGGGAGTCCCTACGAGCAGTACTTC. This translates into CASSTRTSGSPYEQYF.

The rearrangement joins TRBV7-9 to TRBJ1-2, with D unresolved. The V end lost 5 bases, the J end lost 4 bases, and 11 bases lay between the germline ends. The germline V gene encodes CDR1 SEHNR and CDR2 FQNEAQ (reference sequence). The CDR3 loop spans 13 amino acids. CDR3 nucleotides: TGTGCCAGCAGCCTACAAGGCGTCTATGGCTACACCTTC. Residues: CASSLQGVYGYTF. Together with reference TRBV7-9 and TRBJ1-2, the CDR3 gives the full variable domain: DTGVSQNPRHKITKRGQNVTFRCDPISEHNRLYWYRQTLGQGPEFLTYFQNEAQLEKSRLLSDRFSAERPKGSFSTLEIQRTEQGDSAMYLCASSLQGVYGYTFGSGTRLTVV.

Here the CDR3 reads CATGAGFPNTEAFF. The CDR3 region has the DNA TGTGCCACCGGGGCAGGGTTCCCGAACACTGAAGCTTTCTTT. V is TRBV6-5 and J is TRBJ1-1, with a weak D call TRBD1 (5 bases). From germline, CDR1 is MNHEY and CDR2 SVGAGI. The CDR3 is 14 amino acids. With 10 bases removed from V and 1 base from J, the gap between germline ends came to 16 bases.

The chain recombines TRBV15 with TRBJ2-5; perhaps D is TRBD1 or TRBD2 (5 bases each). In germline, CDR1 is LNHNV, CDR2 YYDKDF (reference sequence). V lost 5 bases, J lost 5 bases, and 12 bases lay in between. The CDR3 has 13 amino acids. CDR3: CATSGKWGETQYF. The CDR3 coding sequence is TGTGCCACCAGCGGAAAATGGGGGGAGACCCAGTACTTC.

This chain uses TRBV10-2 with TRBJ2-5, with 9 bases identical to TRBD2. Germline values: CDR1 WSHSY, CDR2 SAAADI. V lost 6 bases, J lost 5 bases, and 7 bases stayed unmatched. This CDR3 has 14 amino acids. The CDR3 sequence: CASRVAGVDETQYF. The CDR3 nucleotides read TGCGCCAGCAGGGTAGCGGGAGTTGATGAGACCCAGTACTTC.

V and J are TRBV28 and TRBJ2-7; D gene uncertain. Germline V gene lookup returns CDR1 MDHEN and CDR2 SYDVKM. CDR3 length: 14 amino acids. V was trimmed by 10 bases and J by 0 bases, leaving 16 bases between them. The CDR3 here is CAIRPTESSYEQYF. The CDR3 DNA sequence: TGTGCCATCAGACCGACTGAAAGCTCCTACGAGCAGTACTTC.

This chain links TRBV28 with TRBJ1-5; D possibly corresponds to TRBD1 (6 bases). V lost 2 bases and J 0 bases, leaving 11 bases between the germline ends. The V gene's germline CDR1 is MDHEN and CDR2 SYDVKM. CDR3 length: 16 residues. CDR3: CASSLLPGDSNQPQHF. The CDR3 DNA sequence: TGTGCCAGCAGTTTACTCCCAGGGGATAGCAATCAGCCCCAGCATTTT.